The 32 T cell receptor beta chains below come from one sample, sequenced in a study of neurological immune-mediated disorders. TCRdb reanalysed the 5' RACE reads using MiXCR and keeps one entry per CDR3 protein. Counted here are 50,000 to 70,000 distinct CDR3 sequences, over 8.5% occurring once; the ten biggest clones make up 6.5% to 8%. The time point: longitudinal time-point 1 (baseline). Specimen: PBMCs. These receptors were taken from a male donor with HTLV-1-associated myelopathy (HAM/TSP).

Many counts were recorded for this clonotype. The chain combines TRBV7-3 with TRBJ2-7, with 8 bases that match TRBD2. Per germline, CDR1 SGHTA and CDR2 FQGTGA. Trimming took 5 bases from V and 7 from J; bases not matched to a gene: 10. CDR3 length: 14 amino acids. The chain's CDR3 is CASSLHGGVTEQYF. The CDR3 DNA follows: TGTGCCAGCAGCCTTCACGGGGGGGTCACAGAGCAGTACTTC.

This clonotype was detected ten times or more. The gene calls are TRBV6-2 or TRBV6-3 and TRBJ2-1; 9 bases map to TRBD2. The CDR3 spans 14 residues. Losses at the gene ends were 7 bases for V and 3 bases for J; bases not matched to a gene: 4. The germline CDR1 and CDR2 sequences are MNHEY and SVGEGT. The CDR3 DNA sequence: TGTGCCAGCACCAAGCGGGGGGACTACAATGAGCAGTTCTTC. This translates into CASTKRGDYNEQFF.

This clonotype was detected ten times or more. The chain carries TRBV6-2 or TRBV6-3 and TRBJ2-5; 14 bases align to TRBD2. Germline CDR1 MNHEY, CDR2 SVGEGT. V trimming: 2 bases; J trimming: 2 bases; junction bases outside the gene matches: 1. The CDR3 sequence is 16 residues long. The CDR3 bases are TGTGCCAGCAGTTACGGGACTAGCGGGGGTCAAGAGACCCAGTACTTC. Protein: CASSYGTSGGQETQYF.

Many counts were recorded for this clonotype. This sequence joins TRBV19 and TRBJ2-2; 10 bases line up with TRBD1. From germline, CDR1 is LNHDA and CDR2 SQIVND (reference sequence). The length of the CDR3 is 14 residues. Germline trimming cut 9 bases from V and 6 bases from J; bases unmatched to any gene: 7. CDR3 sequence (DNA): TGTGCCAGCCAACGGGACAGGGGTTCCGGGGAGCTGTTTTTT. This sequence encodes CASQRDRGSGELFF.

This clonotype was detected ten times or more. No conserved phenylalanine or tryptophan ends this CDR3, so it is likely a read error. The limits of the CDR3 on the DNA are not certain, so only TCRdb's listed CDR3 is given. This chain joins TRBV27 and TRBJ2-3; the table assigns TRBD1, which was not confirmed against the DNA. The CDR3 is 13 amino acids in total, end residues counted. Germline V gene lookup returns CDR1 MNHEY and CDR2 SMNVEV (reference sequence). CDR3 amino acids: CASSLSHGQCVSS.

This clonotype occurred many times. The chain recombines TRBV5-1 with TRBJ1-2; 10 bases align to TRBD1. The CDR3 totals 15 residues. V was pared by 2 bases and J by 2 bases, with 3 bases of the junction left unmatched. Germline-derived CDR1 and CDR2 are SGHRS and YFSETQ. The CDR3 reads CASSFPGQGNYGYTF. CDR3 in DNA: TGCGCCAGCAGCTTCCCGGGACAGGGGAACTATGGCTACACCTTC.

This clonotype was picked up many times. CDR3 DNA: TGTGCCACCAGCAGCGTTCGAGACAGGGGAGGTAACGAGCAGTACTTC. This codes for CATSSVRDRGGNEQYF. The J gene is TRBJ2-7, the V gene TRBV15; 8 nucleotides match TRBD1. Trimming took 3 bases from V and 5 from J; bases not matched to a gene: 12. Germline V gene data show CDR1 as LNHNV and CDR2 as YYDKDF (reference sequence). The CDR3 spans 16 residues.

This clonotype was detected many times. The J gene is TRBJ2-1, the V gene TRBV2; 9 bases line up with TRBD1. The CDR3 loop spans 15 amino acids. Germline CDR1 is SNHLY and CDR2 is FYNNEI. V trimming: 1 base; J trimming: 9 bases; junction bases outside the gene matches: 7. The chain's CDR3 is CASSEGQGDYGEQFF. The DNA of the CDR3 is TGTGCCAGCAGTGAAGGACAGGGGGATTATGGTGAGCAGTTCTTC.

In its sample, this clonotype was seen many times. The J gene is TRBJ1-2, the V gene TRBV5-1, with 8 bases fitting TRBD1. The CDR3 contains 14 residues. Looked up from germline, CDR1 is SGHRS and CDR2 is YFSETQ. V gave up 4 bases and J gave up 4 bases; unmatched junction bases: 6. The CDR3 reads CASSADRATYGYTF. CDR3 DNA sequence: TGCGCCAGCAGCGCGGACAGGGCGACCTATGGCTACACCTTC.

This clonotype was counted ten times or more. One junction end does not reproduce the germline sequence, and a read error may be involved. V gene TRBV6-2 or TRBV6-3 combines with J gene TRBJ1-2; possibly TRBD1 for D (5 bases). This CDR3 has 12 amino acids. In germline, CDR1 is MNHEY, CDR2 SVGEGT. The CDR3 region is CAGRRDVGGYTF. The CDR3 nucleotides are TGTGCCGGCAGACGGGACGTCGGAGGCTACACCTTC.

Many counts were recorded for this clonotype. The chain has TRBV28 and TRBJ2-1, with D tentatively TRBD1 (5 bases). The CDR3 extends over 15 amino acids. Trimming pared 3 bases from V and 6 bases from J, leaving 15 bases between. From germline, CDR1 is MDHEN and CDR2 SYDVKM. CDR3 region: CASSFARPGPNEQFF. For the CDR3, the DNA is TGTGCCAGCAGTTTTGCCCGACCAGGGCCCAATGAGCAGTTCTTC.

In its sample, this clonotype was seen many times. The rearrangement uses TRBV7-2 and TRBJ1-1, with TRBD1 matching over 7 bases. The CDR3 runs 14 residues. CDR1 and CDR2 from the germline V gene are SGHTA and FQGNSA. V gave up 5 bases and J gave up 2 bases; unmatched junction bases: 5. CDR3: CASSPGTANTEAFF. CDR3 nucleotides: TGTGCCAGCAGCCCGGGGACAGCAAACACTGAAGCTTTCTTT.

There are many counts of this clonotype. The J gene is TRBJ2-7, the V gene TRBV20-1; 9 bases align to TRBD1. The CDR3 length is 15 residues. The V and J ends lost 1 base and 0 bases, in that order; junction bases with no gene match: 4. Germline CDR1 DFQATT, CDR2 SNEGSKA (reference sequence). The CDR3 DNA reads TGCAGTGCTAGAGGACAGGGGGGAAGCTCCTACGAGCAGTACTTC. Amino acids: CSARGQGGSSYEQYF.

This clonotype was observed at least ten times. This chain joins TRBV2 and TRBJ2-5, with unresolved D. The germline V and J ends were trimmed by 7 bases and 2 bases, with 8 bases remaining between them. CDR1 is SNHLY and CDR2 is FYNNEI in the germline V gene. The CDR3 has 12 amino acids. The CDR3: CASTVDQETQYF. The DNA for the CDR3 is TGTGCCAGCACGGTGGATCAAGAGACCCAGTACTTC.

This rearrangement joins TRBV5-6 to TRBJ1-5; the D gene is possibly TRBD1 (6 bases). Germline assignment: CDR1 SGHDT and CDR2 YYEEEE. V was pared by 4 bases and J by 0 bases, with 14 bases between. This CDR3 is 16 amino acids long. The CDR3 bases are TGTGCCAGCAGCAGCTTCAGGGGATATAGCAATCAGCCCCAGCATTTT. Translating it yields CASSSFRGYSNQPQHF.

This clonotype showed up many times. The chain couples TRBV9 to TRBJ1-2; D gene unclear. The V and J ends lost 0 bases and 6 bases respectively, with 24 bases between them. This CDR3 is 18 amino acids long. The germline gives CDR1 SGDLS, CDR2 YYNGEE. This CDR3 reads CASSVGGSGGLNLDGYTF. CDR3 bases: TGTGCCAGCAGCGTAGGAGGGTCAGGAGGGCTAAATCTCGATGGCTACACCTTC.

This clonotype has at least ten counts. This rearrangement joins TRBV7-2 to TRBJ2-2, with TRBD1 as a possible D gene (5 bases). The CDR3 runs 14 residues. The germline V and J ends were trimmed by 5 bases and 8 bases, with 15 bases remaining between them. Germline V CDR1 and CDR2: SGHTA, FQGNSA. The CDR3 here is CASSLLSWTGELFF. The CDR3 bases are TGTGCCAGCAGCCTTCTATCCTGGACAGGGGAGCTGTTTTTT.

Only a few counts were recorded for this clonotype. CDR3 DNA: TGTGCCAGCAGCGTAGCGGTGGGACCCTACGAGCAGTACTTC. Its translation is CASSVAVGPYEQYF. The chain employs TRBV9 and TRBJ2-7, with D perhaps matching TRBD1 or TRBD2 (5 bases each). This CDR3 spans 14 amino acids. CDR1 and CDR2 from the germline V gene are SGDLS and YYNGEE. V dropped 0 bases and J dropped 2 bases, with 9 bases sitting between them.

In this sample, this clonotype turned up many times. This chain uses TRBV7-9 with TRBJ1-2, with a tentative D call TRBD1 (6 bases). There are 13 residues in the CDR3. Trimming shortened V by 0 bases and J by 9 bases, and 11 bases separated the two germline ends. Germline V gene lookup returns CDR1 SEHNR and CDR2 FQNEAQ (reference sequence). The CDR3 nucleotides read TGTGCCAGCAGCTTAGCTAACAGGGAGCGCTACACCTTC. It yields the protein CASSLANRERYTF.

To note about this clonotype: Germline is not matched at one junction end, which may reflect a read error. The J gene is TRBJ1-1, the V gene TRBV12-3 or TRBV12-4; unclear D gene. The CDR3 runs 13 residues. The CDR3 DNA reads TGTGTAACCCGCCGGGTTATCAACACTGATGCTTTCTTT. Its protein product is CVTRRVINTDAFF.

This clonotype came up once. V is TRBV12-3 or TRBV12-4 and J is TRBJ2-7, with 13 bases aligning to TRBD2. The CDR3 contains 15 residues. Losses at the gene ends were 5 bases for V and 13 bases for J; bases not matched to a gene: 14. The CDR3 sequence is CASSGTSGAPYEYYF. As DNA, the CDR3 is TGTGCCAGCAGTGGGACTAGCGGGGCACCCTACGAGTATTACTTC.

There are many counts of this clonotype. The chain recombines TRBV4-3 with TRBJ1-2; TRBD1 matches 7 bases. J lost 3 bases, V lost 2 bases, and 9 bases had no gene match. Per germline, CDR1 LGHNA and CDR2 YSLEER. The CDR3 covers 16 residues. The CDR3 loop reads CASSQSAGQVYYGYTF. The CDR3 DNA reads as TGCGCCAGCAGCCAATCCGCTGGACAGGTTTACTATGGCTACACCTTC.

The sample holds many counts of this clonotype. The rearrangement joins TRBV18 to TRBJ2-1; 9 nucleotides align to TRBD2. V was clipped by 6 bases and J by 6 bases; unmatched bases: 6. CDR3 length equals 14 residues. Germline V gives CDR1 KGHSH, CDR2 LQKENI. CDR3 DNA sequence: TGTGCCAGCTCTTATGGCGGGGGGGCCAATGAGCAGTTCTTC. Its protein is CASSYGGGANEQFF.

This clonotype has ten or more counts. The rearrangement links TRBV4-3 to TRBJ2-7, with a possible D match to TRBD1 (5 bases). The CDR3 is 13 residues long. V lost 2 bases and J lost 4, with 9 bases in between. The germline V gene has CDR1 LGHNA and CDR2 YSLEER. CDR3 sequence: CASSQFRGYEQYF. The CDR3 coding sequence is TGCGCCAGCAGCCAATTTAGGGGTTACGAGCAGTACTTC.

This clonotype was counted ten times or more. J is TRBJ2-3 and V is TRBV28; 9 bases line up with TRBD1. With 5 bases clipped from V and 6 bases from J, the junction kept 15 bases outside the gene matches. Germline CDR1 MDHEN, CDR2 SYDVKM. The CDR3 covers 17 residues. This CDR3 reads CASSPTILQGASDTQYF. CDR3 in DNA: TGTGCCAGCAGTCCCACCATATTACAGGGGGCGTCGGATACGCAGTATTTT.

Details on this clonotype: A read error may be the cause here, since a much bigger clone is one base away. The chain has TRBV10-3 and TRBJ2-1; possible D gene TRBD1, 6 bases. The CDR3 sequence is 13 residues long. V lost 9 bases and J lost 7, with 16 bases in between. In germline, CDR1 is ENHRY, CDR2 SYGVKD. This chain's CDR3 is CAIGQPTINEQFF. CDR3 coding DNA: TGTGCCATTGGACAGCCTACCATTAATGAGCAGTTCTTC.

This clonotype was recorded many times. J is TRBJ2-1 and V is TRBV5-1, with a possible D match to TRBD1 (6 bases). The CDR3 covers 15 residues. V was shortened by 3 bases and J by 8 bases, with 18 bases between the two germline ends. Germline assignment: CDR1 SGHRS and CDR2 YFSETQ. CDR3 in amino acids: CASSSQGHPLDEQFF. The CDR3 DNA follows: TGCGCCAGCAGCTCCCAGGGACACCCGCTTGATGAGCAGTTCTTC.

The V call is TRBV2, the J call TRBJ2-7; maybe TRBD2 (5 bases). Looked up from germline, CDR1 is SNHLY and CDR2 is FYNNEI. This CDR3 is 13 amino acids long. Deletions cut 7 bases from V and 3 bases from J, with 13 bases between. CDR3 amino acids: CASNPWESYEQYF. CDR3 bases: TGTGCCAGCAATCCATGGGAGAGCTACGAGCAGTACTTC.

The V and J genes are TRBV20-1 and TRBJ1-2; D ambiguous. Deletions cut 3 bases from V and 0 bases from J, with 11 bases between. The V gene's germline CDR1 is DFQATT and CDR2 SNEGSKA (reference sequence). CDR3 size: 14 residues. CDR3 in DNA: TGCAGTGCTAGTCTGGCAGAGACTAACTATGGCTACACCTTC. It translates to CSASLAETNYGYTF.

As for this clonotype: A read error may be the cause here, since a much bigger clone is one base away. DNA of the CDR3: TGTGCCAGCAGCGATCAGGACGGGGGATTGTACTATTGCTACACCTTC. It yields the protein CASSDQDGGLYYCYTF. V is TRBV7-6 and J is TRBJ1-2; TRBD1 is a possible D gene (5 bases). Germline CDR1 is SGHVS and CDR2 is FNYEAQ. The CDR3 consists of 16 residues.

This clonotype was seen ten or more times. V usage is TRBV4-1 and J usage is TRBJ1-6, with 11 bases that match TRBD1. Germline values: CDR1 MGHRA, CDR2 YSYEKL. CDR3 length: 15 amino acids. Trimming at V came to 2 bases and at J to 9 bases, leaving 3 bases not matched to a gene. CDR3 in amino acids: CASSQQGQGVSPLHF. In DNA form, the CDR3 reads TGCGCCAGCAGCCAACAGGGACAGGGGGTTTCACCCCTCCACTTT.

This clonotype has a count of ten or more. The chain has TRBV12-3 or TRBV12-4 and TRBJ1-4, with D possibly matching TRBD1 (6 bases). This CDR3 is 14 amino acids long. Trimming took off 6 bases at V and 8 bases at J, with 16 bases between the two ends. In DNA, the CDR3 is TGTGCCAGCAGCCCACAGGGATTGAAGGAAAAACTGTTTTTT. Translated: CASSPQGLKEKLFF.